One sample yielded the 31 T cell receptor beta chains listed below, sequenced in a study of T cells after posttransplantation cyclophosphamide. Sequenced by immunoSEQ multiplex PCR; TCRdb stores in-frame clones only, minus some. The sample has around 460 clones, none seen only once. A marrow graft followed busulfan-fludarabine conditioning, with cyclophosphamide on days +3 and +4. This specimen consisted of PBMCs, obtained 32 days after allogeneic stem cell transplant with posttransplant cyclophosphamide. The receptors originated from a male patient in his 30s who received an allogeneic stem cell transplant from a related donor, was CMV-positive, and had acute GVHD only. Some T cells may have originated in the graft donor.

The chain uses TRBV5-1 and TRBJ2-3; D may be TRBD1 (6 bases). Trimming took off 0 bases at V and 2 bases at J, with 10 bases between the two ends. The CDR3 covers 15 residues. CDR1 and CDR2 from the germline V gene are SGHRS and YFSETQ. The CDR3 nucleotides are TGCGCCAGCAGCTTGGGGGGGCAGAACACAGATACGCAGTATTTT. Protein: CASSLGGQNTDTQYF.

This clone is labeled large. The chain recombines TRBV4-3 with TRBJ1-2; 8 nucleotides match TRBD1. Germline values: CDR1 LGHNA, CDR2 YSLEER. V lost 0 bases and J lost 5; bases outside the gene matches: 5. This CDR3 spans 15 amino acids. The CDR3 is CASSQDRTGQYGYTF. The CDR3 DNA reads TGCGCCAGCAGCCAAGATAGGACAGGGCAATATGGCTACACCTTC.

This clone is deemed medium-sized. This rearrangement joins TRBV12-3 or TRBV12-4 to TRBJ1-2, with D possibly being TRBD1 (5 bases). V dropped 6 bases and J dropped 6 bases, with 14 bases sitting between them. This CDR3 is 13 amino acids long. The DNA of the CDR3 is TGTGCCAGCAGCTATATAAGGGGCAATGGCTACACCTTC. This gives the protein CASSYIRGNGYTF.

This clone is termed medium-sized. The chain joins TRBV2 to TRBJ1-2, with D perhaps TRBD1 (6 bases). This CDR3 is 14 amino acids long. The ends were cut back, 8 bases at V and 1 base at J, with 14 bases in the middle. Germline V gene lookup returns CDR1 SNHLY and CDR2 FYNNEI. CDR3: CASGKGQLNYGYTF. The CDR3 coding sequence is TGTGCCAGCGGTAAAGGACAGCTTAACTATGGCTACACCTTC.

By share of the sample, this clone is medium-sized. The V and J genes are TRBV6-2 or TRBV6-3 and TRBJ2-7, with D perhaps matching TRBD1 (5 bases). The germline gives CDR1 MNHEY, CDR2 SVGEGT. V lost 4 bases, J lost 1 base, and 26 bases lay in between. CDR3 length: 19 amino acids. CDR3 DNA sequence: TGTGCCAGCAGTTCCCTTGAGTCTGGGGCGCTTATATGGTCCTACGAGCAGTACTTC. It translates to CASSSLESGALIWSYEQYF.

Judged by abundance, this clone is large. The chain uses TRBV11-2 and TRBJ1-4, with 8 nucleotides matching TRBD1. After removal of 5 bases from V and 3 bases from J, the junction contained 8 bases not matched to a gene. Per germline, CDR1 SGHAT and CDR2 FQNNGV. The CDR3 consists of 16 residues. CDR3 sequence: CASSPPPGQANEKLFF. CDR3 nucleotides: TGTGCCAGCAGCCCCCCGCCGGGACAGGCTAATGAAAAACTGTTTTTT.

This clone is classed as medium-sized. The chain carries TRBV7-2 and TRBJ1-2, with D possibly matching TRBD1 (6 bases). The length of the CDR3 is 15 residues. Germline loops: CDR1 SGHTA, CDR2 FQGNSA. V dropped 5 bases and J dropped 8 bases, with 21 bases sitting between them. The CDR3, as DNA: TGTGCCAGCAGCATCCGTGTACAGGGAAATAAGGGCTACACCTTC. Its translation is CASSIRVQGNKGYTF.

The rearrangement joins TRBV29-1 to TRBJ1-2; TRBD1 aligns across 8 bases. V dropped 6 bases and J dropped 4; count of bases not matched to a gene: 13. In germline, CDR1 is SQVTM, CDR2 ANQGSEA. The CDR3 sequence is 15 residues long. CDR3 amino acids: CSVDLDREGGYGYTF. The CDR3 DNA follows: TGCAGCGTCGATCTGGACAGGGAGGGAGGCTATGGCTACACCTTC.

This clone is termed medium-sized (0.01 to 0.1%). This chain uses TRBV5-1 with TRBJ1-5; possible D gene TRBD1, 5 bases. Looked up from germline, CDR1 is SGHRS and CDR2 is YFSETQ. V was shortened by 5 bases and J by 0 bases, with 12 bases between the two germline ends. CDR3 size: 15 residues. The CDR3 loop reads CASSPGTYSNQPQHF. The CDR3 DNA is TGCGCCAGCAGTCCCGGGACTTATAGCAATCAGCCCCAGCATTTT.

By share, this clone counts as medium-sized. The rearrangement joins TRBV7-2 to TRBJ2-7, with 10 bases identical to TRBD1. V shed 3 bases, J shed 2 bases, and the junction held 4 bases outside the gene matches. CDR1 is SGHTA, CDR2 FQGNSA, per germline. The CDR3 loop spans 15 amino acids. CDR3 coding DNA: TGTGCCAGCAGCTTCGCGGGACAGGGGACCTACGAGCAGTACTTC. Residues: CASSFAGQGTYEQYF.

Judged by abundance, this clone is large. The CDR3 is CASSDGTGFEQYF. The CDR3 DNA reads TGTGCCAGCAGTGACGGGACAGGGTTCGAGCAGTACTTC. V and J are TRBV11-3 and TRBJ2-7, with 9 bases aligning to TRBD1. The ends lost 6 bases at V and 6 bases at J; junction bases unmatched: 6. Looked up from germline, CDR1 is SGHNT and CDR2 is YENEEA. The CDR3 has 13 amino acids.

This clone is labeled large. The chain carries TRBV10-3 and TRBJ1-6; no definite D call. The CDR3 has 15 amino acids. CDR1 is ENHRY and CDR2 is SYGVKD in the germline V gene. V dropped 0 bases and J dropped 7 bases, with 10 bases sitting between them. The CDR3 DNA follows: TGTGCCATCAGTGAGTCAACAGTTTTGAATTCACCCCTCCACTTT. Protein product: CAISESTVLNSPLHF.

This clone is classed as medium-sized. This chain connects TRBV12-3 or TRBV12-4 to TRBJ2-2, with 12 bases lining up with TRBD2. The CDR3 has 17 residues. With 5 bases clipped from V and 4 bases from J, the junction kept 8 bases outside the gene matches. The CDR3: CASSLLLAGGLTGELFF. The CDR3 nucleotides are TGTGCCAGCAGTCTCCTCCTAGCGGGGGGGCTCACCGGGGAGCTGTTTTTT.

Judged by abundance, this clone is medium-sized. This chain joins TRBV18 and TRBJ2-2; 10 nucleotides match TRBD1. V was clipped by 6 bases and J by 4 bases; unmatched bases: 2. This CDR3 spans 14 amino acids. CDR1 and CDR2 from the germline V gene are KGHSH and LQKENI. The DNA for the CDR3 is TGTGCCAGCTCGCGGGACAGGGGCACCGGGGAGCTGTTTTTT. It translates to CASSRDRGTGELFF. The variable domain in full, completed from reference TRBV18 and TRBJ2-2, reads NAGVMQNPRHLVRRRGQEARLRCSPMKGHSHVYWYRQLPEEGLKFMVYLQKENIIDESGMPKERFSAEFPKEGPSILRIQQVVRGDSAAYFCASSRDRGTGELFFGEGSRLTVL.

Judged by abundance, this clone is medium-sized (0.01 to 0.1%). CDR3 amino acids: CASSLGDSQQETQYF. The CDR3 DNA reads as TGTGCCAGCAGCCTAGGGGACAGCCAACAAGAGACCCAGTACTTC. The rearrangement links TRBV7-9 to TRBJ2-5, with 7 positions matching TRBD1. V lost 5 bases and J lost 2; bases outside the gene matches: 8. From germline, CDR1 is SEHNR and CDR2 FQNEAQ (reference sequence). The CDR3 is made up of 15 amino acids. Using reference TRBV7-9 and TRBJ2-5 for the parts outside the CDR3, the full variable domain is DTGVSQNPRHKITKRGQNVTFRCDPISEHNRLYWYRQTLGQGPEFLTYFQNEAQLEKSRLLSDRFSAERPKGSFSTLEIQRTEQGDSAMYLCASSLGDSQQETQYFGPGTRLLVL.

This clone is labeled as medium-sized. The gene calls are TRBV7-8 and TRBJ2-1; TRBD2 matches at 13 bases. The germline gives CDR1 SGHVS, CDR2 FQNEAQ. The CDR3 totals 19 residues. V was pared by 0 bases and J by 10 bases, with 15 bases of the junction left unmatched. CDR3 in DNA: TGTGCCAGCAGCTTAGCCCTACCGCTTACTAGCGGGGGGGCAGGGGAGCAGTTCTTC. It specifies CASSLALPLTSGGAGEQFF.

By sample fraction, this clone is medium-sized (0.01 to 0.1%). The chain joins TRBV6-5 to TRBJ1-1; 9 bases fit TRBD1. CDR1 is MNHEY, CDR2 SVGAGI, per germline. The CDR3 is 14 amino acids. V was pared by 8 bases and J by 1 base, with 5 bases of the junction left unmatched. The DNA of the CDR3 is TGTGCCAGCTGGGGGGGACAGGGGAACACTGAAGCTTTCTTT. Its translation is CASWGGQGNTEAFF.

This clone is medium-sized in the sample. As DNA, the CDR3 is TGTGCCAGCAGCCGGGACAATAATTCACCCCTCCACTTT. Translating gives CASSRDNNSPLHF. This chain links TRBV2 with TRBJ1-6; perhaps TRBD1 as D (6 bases). Germline V gives CDR1 SNHLY, CDR2 FYNNEI. Deletions cut 6 bases from V and 5 bases from J, with 8 bases between. The CDR3 totals 13 residues.

This clone is medium-sized within its sample. J is TRBJ1-3 and V is TRBV7-2; 8 nucleotides match TRBD1. Looked up from germline, CDR1 is SGHTA and CDR2 is FQGNSA. Losses at the gene ends were 4 bases for V and 4 bases for J; bases not matched to a gene: 6. The CDR3 is made up of 15 amino acids. CDR3 region: CASSSSTGAGNTIYF. The CDR3 nucleotides read TGTGCCAGCAGCTCCTCGACAGGGGCCGGAAACACCATATATTTT. Full variable domain (rest looked up from reference TRBV7-2 and TRBJ1-3): GAGVSQSPSNKVTEKGKDVELRCDPISGHTALYWYRQSLGQGLEFLIYFQGNSAPDKSGLPSDRFSAERTGGSVSTLTIQRTQQEDSAVYLCASSSSTGAGNTIYFGEGSWLTVV.

This clone was seen only a few times. The chain is built from TRBV2 and TRBJ1-2, with 8 bases matching TRBD1. Per germline, CDR1 SNHLY and CDR2 FYNNEI. This CDR3 is built from 15 residues. The ends lost 6 bases at V and 5 bases at J; junction bases unmatched: 11. The DNA of the CDR3 is TGTGCCAGCAGACAAGAGACAGGGGATGGGTATGGCTACACCTTC. Its protein product is CASRQETGDGYGYTF.

This clone is large by share. This sequence joins TRBV28 and TRBJ2-1; D remains unclear. Germline-derived CDR1 and CDR2 are MDHEN and SYDVKM. This CDR3 has 12 residues. The ends were cut back, 5 bases at V and 9 bases at J, with 11 bases in the middle. As DNA, the CDR3 is TGTGCCAGCAGTCCTAGAAAAATTGAGCAGTTCTTC. As protein: CASSPRKIEQFF.

Relative to its sample, this clone is medium-sized (0.01 to 0.1%). The chain employs TRBV11-2 and TRBJ2-3; tentative D call: TRBD2 (6 bases). CDR1 SGHAT and CDR2 FQNNGV come from the germline V gene. The CDR3 loop spans 15 amino acids. V was trimmed by 2 bases and J by 9 bases, leaving 18 bases between them. CDR3 region: CASSLNPVRGVTQYF. The CDR3 coding sequence is TGTGCCAGCAGCTTAAACCCCGTGCGGGGTGTCACGCAGTATTTT.

This clone came up a few times. V is TRBV2 and J is TRBJ2-4; unclear D gene. CDR1 is SNHLY and CDR2 is FYNNEI in the germline V gene. This CDR3 spans 14 amino acids. V lost 3 bases, J lost 4 bases, and 10 bases lay in between. CDR3 in amino acids: CASSEWQIKNIQYF. The CDR3 coding sequence is TGTGCCAGCAGTGAGTGGCAGATTAAAAACATTCAGTACTTC.

This clone is large in the sample. The J gene is TRBJ1-4, the V gene TRBV6-5; a weak D match, TRBD1 (6 bases). V was clipped by 5 bases and J by 8 bases, with 12 bases between them. The CDR3 totals 13 residues. Germline V lookup: CDR1 MNHEY, CDR2 SVGAGI. CDR3 residues: CASSPEGGEKLFF. CDR3 bases: TGTGCCAGCAGTCCCGAAGGGGGAGAAAAACTGTTTTTT.

In its sample, this clone is medium-sized. The J gene is TRBJ2-7, the V gene TRBV28; TRBD1 is a possible D gene (5 bases). CDR1 and CDR2 from the germline V gene are MDHEN and SYDVKM. Trimming took off 3 bases at V and 0 bases at J, with 9 bases between the two ends. The CDR3 is made up of 14 amino acids. The CDR3 loop reads CASSFSGYSYEQYF. The CDR3 nucleotides are TGTGCCAGCAGTTTCTCAGGGTACTCCTACGAGCAGTACTTC.

This clone is labeled medium-sized. The CDR3 DNA follows: TGTGCCAGCAGTTTAGCGTCCGGGACAGTCCTCCACTTT. It is translated as CASSLASGTVLHF. The V gene is TRBV12-3 or TRBV12-4, the J gene TRBJ1-6, with TRBD1 identical over 7 bases. V was pared by 0 bases and J by 15 bases, with 5 bases of the junction left unmatched. The CDR3 length is 13 residues.

This clone was recorded a few times. The gene calls are TRBV29-1 and TRBJ1-5, with 8 nucleotides matching TRBD1. V trimming: 4 bases; J trimming: 5 bases; junction bases outside the gene matches: 7. Germline assignment: CDR1 SQVTM and CDR2 ANQGSEA. The CDR3 is 14 residues long. The CDR3 spells CSVGDTGGHQPQHF. CDR3 nucleotides: TGCAGCGTTGGAGACACAGGGGGGCATCAGCCCCAGCATTTT. The full variable domain, its missing parts supplied by reference TRBV29-1 and TRBJ1-5, is SAVISQKPSRDICQRGTSLTIQCQVDSQVTMMFWYRQQPGQSLTLIATANQGSEATYESGFVIDKFPISRPNLTFSTLTVSNMSPEDSSIYLCSVGDTGGHQPQHFGDGTRLSIL.

By proportion, this clone is medium-sized. The chain joins TRBV19 to TRBJ1-4; 7 bases align to TRBD1. This CDR3 is 16 amino acids long. Germline-derived CDR1 and CDR2 are LNHDA and SQIVND (reference sequence). V was pared by 5 bases and J by 5 bases, with 11 bases of the junction left unmatched. CDR3: CASSSSGRTGNEKLFF. CDR3 nucleotides: TGTGCCAGTAGTTCCTCCGGGAGGACAGGCAATGAAAAACTGTTTTTT. Supplemented by reference TRBV19 and TRBJ1-4, the full variable domain reads DGGITQSPKYLFRKEGQNVTLSCEQNLNHDAMYWYRQDPGQGLRLIYYSQIVNDFQKGDIAEGYSVSREKKESFPLTVTSAQKNPTAFYLCASSSSGRTGNEKLFFGSGTQLSVL.

In its sample, this clone ranks as medium-sized. The chain combines TRBV4-2 with TRBJ1-1, with 8 bases identical to TRBD1. V shed 0 bases, J shed 1 base, and the junction held 4 bases outside the gene matches. The length of the CDR3 is 16 residues. Germline lookup yields CDR1 LGHNA and CDR2 YNFKEQ. The CDR3 protein is CASSQDHDRGNTEAFF. The CDR3 DNA sequence: TGTGCCAGCAGCCAAGACCACGACAGGGGGAACACTGAAGCTTTCTTT.

The J gene is TRBJ1-2, the V gene TRBV15; the D gene is possibly TRBD1 (5 bases). The CDR3 contains 13 residues. Trimming cost V 0 bases and J 4 bases, with 6 bases left between them. Germline loops: CDR1 LNHNV, CDR2 YYDKDF (reference sequence). The CDR3 is CATSRDRGYGYTF. CDR3 DNA: TGTGCCACCAGCAGAGATAGGGGCTATGGCTACACCTTC.

By share, this clone ranks as medium-sized. CDR3 bases: TGTGCCAGCAGGCCCAGGGTCGACACTGAAGCTTTCTTT. Encoded protein: CASRPRVDTEAFF. The J gene is TRBJ1-1, the V gene TRBV12-3 or TRBV12-4; D is possibly TRBD1 (5 bases). V was clipped by 6 bases and J by 3 bases, with 11 bases between them. The CDR3 consists of 13 residues.